One and the same sample provided the 14 T cell receptor beta chains below, sequenced in a study of long-term antiretroviral therapy in people with HIV. Researchers ran immunoSEQ v3.0 at survey level. TCRdb's table, derived via immunoSEQ multiplex PCR, lists solely in-frame clones and lacks some. The data hold 30,000 to 35,000 clones, with about 85% observed a single time. The sample in question was unsorted PBMCs, obtained 1.9 years after starting antiretroviral therapy. All receptors derive from a man aged 18 to 35 with HIV.

The V and J genes are TRBV11-3 and TRBJ2-3; 9 bases align to TRBD2. J lost 4 bases, V lost 1 base, and 3 bases had no gene match. CDR1 and CDR2 (germline): SGHNT, YENEEA. This CDR3 has 15 residues. The CDR3 DNA reads as TGTGCCAGCAGCTTAGGCGGGGGGGAGGCAGATACGCAGTATTTT. Its protein is CASSLGGGEADTQYF.

A single count supports this clone. V usage is TRBV5-4 and J usage is TRBJ1-1; D is possibly TRBD1 (6 bases). V lost 4 bases, J lost 3 bases, and 19 bases lay in between. Germline V gene lookup returns CDR1 SGHNT and CDR2 YYREEE (reference sequence). This CDR3 contains 16 residues. CDR3 nucleotides: TGTGCCAGCAGCCTCCTTGGAGCCCAGGGGTACACTGAAGCTTTCTTT. Its protein product is CASSLLGAQGYTEAFF.

This rearrangement joins TRBV9 to TRBJ2-5; 11 bases line up with TRBD2. Looked up from germline, CDR1 is SGDLS and CDR2 is YYNGEE. V lost 0 bases and J lost 4; bases outside the gene matches: 8. CDR3 length equals 17 residues. CDR3 nucleotides: TGTGCCAGCAGCGTAGGTACTAGCGGGGGCCGCGGAGAGACCCAGTACTTC. This sequence encodes CASSVGTSGGRGETQYF.

Details on this clone: Mismatch with germline at one junction end may stem from a read error. This chain connects TRBV29-1 to TRBJ1-1; a possible D gene is TRBD1 (5 bases). Germline V lookup: CDR1 SQVTM, CDR2 ANQGSEA. This CDR3 region has 9 residues. CDR3 in amino acids: CSVDHRQLF. The CDR3 DNA sequence: TGCAGCGTTGATCACAGGCAGCTCTTT. The full variable domain, with the rest looked up from reference TRBV29-1 and TRBJ1-1, is SAVISQKPSRDICQRGTSLTIQCQVDSQVTMMFWYRQQPGQSLTLIATANQGSEATYESGFVIDKFPISRPNLTFSTLTVSNMSPEDSSIYLCSVDHRQLFGQGTRLTVV.

V gene TRBV28 combines with J gene TRBJ2-3; 10 nucleotides align to TRBD2. The CDR3 is made up of 14 amino acids. V lost 6 bases, J lost 0 bases, and 0 bases stayed unmatched. In germline, CDR1 is MDHEN, CDR2 SYDVKM. The CDR3, as DNA: TGTGCCAGCAGGACTAGCGGGAGCACAGATACGCAGTATTTT. This codes for CASRTSGSTDTQYF.

The chain recombines TRBV30 with TRBJ2-5, with no clear D. This CDR3 comprises 12 residues. Germline lookup yields CDR1 GTSNPN and CDR2 SVGIG (reference sequence). Trimming cost V 0 bases and J 0 bases, with 2 bases left between them. The CDR3 DNA reads as TGTGCCTGGAGTGTAAACCAAGAGACCCAGTACTTC. Translating gives CAWSVNQETQYF.

This chain links TRBV28 with TRBJ1-2; 9 bases are a match to TRBD1. This CDR3 is built from 15 residues. V was pared by 5 bases and J by 8 bases, with 12 bases of the junction left unmatched. Germline values: CDR1 MDHEN, CDR2 SYDVKM. The CDR3 DNA reads as TGTGCCAGCAGTCGGTCCGGGACAGGGCGCTGGGGCTACACCTTC. As protein: CASSRSGTGRWGYTF.

The rearrangement uses TRBV6-1 and TRBJ2-7, with 7 bases lining up with TRBD2. The CDR3 has 15 residues. With 2 bases clipped from V and 5 bases from J, the junction kept 9 bases outside the gene matches. Germline values: CDR1 MNHNS, CDR2 SASEGT. CDR3 nucleotides: TGTGCCAGCAGTGAAAGAAGCGGTGGGAGGGACGAGCAGTACTTC. It codes for CASSERSGGRDEQYF.

J is TRBJ2-1 and V is TRBV5-6; weak D call: TRBD1 (6 bases). Germline V lookup: CDR1 SGHDT, CDR2 YYEEEE. V shed 7 bases and J shed 4 bases, with 15 bases lying between them. The CDR3 consists of 14 residues. The CDR3 region is CASLNRTVYNEQFF. CDR3 nucleotide sequence: TGTGCCAGCCTCAATCGGACAGTATACAATGAGCAGTTCTTC.

The DNA for the CDR3 is TGTGCCAGCAGCTTAGGGGTCAATCAGCCCCAGCATTTT. Translating it yields CASSLGVNQPQHF. The chain is built from TRBV7-6 and TRBJ1-5; D is undetermined. V was cut by 1 base and J by 3 bases, with 4 bases left in between. CDR1 SGHVS and CDR2 FNYEAQ come from the germline V gene. The CDR3 runs 13 residues.

V usage is TRBV15 and J usage is TRBJ2-5; possibly TRBD2 for D (6 bases). The germline V gene has CDR1 LNHNV and CDR2 YYDKDF (reference sequence). This CDR3 has 14 residues. The V end was cut by 0 bases, the J end by 9 bases, with 14 bases between. As DNA, the CDR3 is TGTGCCACCAGCAGAGATGGGACTTTCAAGGCCCAGTACTTC. Translation: CATSRDGTFKAQYF. Full variable domain (outside the CDR3, taken from reference TRBV15 and TRBJ2-5): DAMVIQNPRYQVTQFGKPVTLSCSQTLNHNVMYWYQQKSSQAPKLLFHYYDKDFNNEADTPDNFQSRRPNTSFCFLDIRSPGLGDTAMYLCATSRDGTFKAQYFGPGTRLLVL.

The chain employs TRBV7-9 and TRBJ2-1; perhaps TRBD2 as D (6 bases). V lost 3 bases and J 3 bases, leaving 15 bases between the germline ends. The CDR3 is 16 amino acids. Germline V CDR1 and CDR2: SEHNR, FQNEAQ (reference sequence). CDR3 sequence: CASSFIQGGDYNEQFF. CDR3 bases: TGTGCCAGCAGCTTTATCCAAGGAGGGGACTACAATGAGCAGTTCTTC.

The CDR3 spells CASSDVGPPLHF. In DNA, the CDR3 is TGTGCCAGCAGTGACGTGGGACCACCCCTCCACTTT. This chain uses TRBV2 with TRBJ1-6; tentative D call: TRBD1 (5 bases). Trimming took off 3 bases at V and 11 bases at J, with 8 bases between the two ends. The CDR3 spans 12 residues. Germline V lookup: CDR1 SNHLY, CDR2 FYNNEI.

The chain joins TRBV19 to TRBJ1-3; tentatively, D is TRBD1 (5 bases). CDR1 is LNHDA and CDR2 is SQIVND in the germline V gene (reference sequence). CDR3 length: 17 amino acids. Trimming stripped 5 bases from V and 0 bases from J, with 17 bases between. CDR3 loop: CASSSYGRDHSGNTIYF. Here the CDR3 DNA reads TGTGCCAGTAGTTCATACGGCAGGGACCACTCTGGAAACACCATATATTTT.